Shown below are 12 T cell receptor beta chains from a single sample sequenced in a study of CD8+ T cells in alopecia areata. Treatment described: oral pan-JAK inhibitor, 5-10 mg twice daily. Extracted RNA was reverse transcribed, and the resulting cDNA served as sequencing template. Sequenced by immunoSEQ multiplex PCR; TCRdb stores in-frame clones only, minus some. The data show tens of thousands of clones, 80% to 95% seen once. Here the sequenced sample was CD8+ T cells sorted from blood, taken at week 24, from a patient treated with tofacitinib. Receptors were obtained from a human donor with alopecia areata.

The rearrangement uses TRBV7-2 and TRBJ2-3; 8 nucleotides align to TRBD1. This CDR3 spans 13 amino acids. The V segment lost 8 bases and the J segment 5 bases; nucleotides outside the gene matches: 6. Germline assignment: CDR1 SGHTA and CDR2 FQGNSA. The CDR3 DNA sequence: TGTGCCAGCGGTCCAGGGGGCGAAGATACGCAGTATTTT. It translates to CASGPGGEDTQYF. The full variable domain, its missing parts supplied by reference TRBV7-2 and TRBJ2-3, is GAGVSQSPSNKVTEKGKDVELRCDPISGHTALYWYRQSLGQGLEFLIYFQGNSAPDKSGLPSDRFSAERTGGSVSTLTIQRTQQEDSAVYLCASGPGGEDTQYFGPGTRLTVL.

This chain uses TRBV23-1 with TRBJ2-7; 8 bases are a match to TRBD1. TRBV23-1 is marked as an open reading frame, function uncertain. V dropped 4 bases and J dropped 0; count of bases not matched to a gene: 5. This CDR3 spans 15 amino acids. The CDR3 bases are TGCGCCAGCAGTCCCCCCGGGACAGGCTCCTACGAGCAGTACTTC. This sequence encodes CASSPPGTGSYEQYF.

The chain has TRBV27 and TRBJ2-7; 8 positions agree with TRBD1. This CDR3 has 15 amino acids. Germline V gene sequence: CDR1 MNHEY, CDR2 SMNVEV (reference sequence). The J segment lost 7 bases and the V segment lost 0 bases, leaving 8 bases of the junction unmatched. This chain's CDR3 is CASSLSAGGAGEQYF. CDR3 in DNA: TGTGCCAGCAGTTTATCAGCAGGGGGCGCGGGAGAGCAGTACTTC.

The V gene is TRBV28, the J gene TRBJ2-7, with D perhaps matching TRBD1 (6 bases). Germline lookup yields CDR1 MDHEN and CDR2 SYDVKM. This CDR3 is 12 amino acids long. V was trimmed by 4 bases and J by 5 bases, leaving 9 bases between them. CDR3 sequence: CASSYRVHEQYF. CDR3 nucleotide sequence: TGTGCCAGCAGTTACAGGGTGCACGAGCAGTACTTC.

The chain joins TRBV27 to TRBJ2-7, with 9 bases aligning to TRBD1. Looked up from germline, CDR1 is MNHEY and CDR2 is SMNVEV (reference sequence). Trimming took 0 bases from V and 4 from J; bases not matched to a gene: 4. The CDR3 is 15 amino acids. CDR3 in DNA: TGTGCCAGCAGTTTATCGAGGACAGGGGAATACGAGCAGTACTTC. It is translated as CASSLSRTGEYEQYF.

The chain has TRBV4-1 and TRBJ2-3; possibly TRBD2 for D (5 bases). Germline CDR1 reads MGHRA; CDR2 reads YSYEKL. This CDR3 region has 16 residues. Trimming took off 5 bases at V and 4 bases at J, with 19 bases between the two ends. This chain's CDR3 is CASSAVGAEEADTQYF. The CDR3 DNA sequence: TGCGCCAGCAGCGCAGTTGGAGCGGAAGAGGCAGATACGCAGTATTTT.

The genes are TRBV28 and TRBJ2-5; the D gene is possibly TRBD2 (5 bases). The end of the DNA is better explained by TRBJ2-7, so the J call may be wrong. Per germline, CDR1 MDHEN and CDR2 SYDVKM. This CDR3 region has 12 residues. The CDR3 sequence is CASRGPSYEQYF. In DNA, the CDR3 is TGTGCCAGCCGAGGGCCCTCCTACGAGCAGTACTTC.

The CDR3 loop is CASSYSATGPTYTQYF. The CDR3 nucleotides read TGTGCCAGCAGTTATTCCGCGACGGGACCCACTTATACGCAGTATTTT. The genes are TRBV6-9 and TRBJ2-3; the D gene could be TRBD1 or TRBD2 (5 bases each). V was cut by 0 bases and J by 7 bases, with 17 bases left in between. In germline, CDR1 is MNHGY, CDR2 SVAAGI. The CDR3 length is 16 residues.

The chain couples TRBV7-9 to TRBJ2-1; 7 bases agree with TRBD1. V lost 2 bases and J lost 4; bases outside the gene matches: 8. Germline V gene data show CDR1 as SEHNR and CDR2 as FQNEAQ (reference sequence). The CDR3 is 16 amino acids. The CDR3 coding sequence is TGTGCCAGCAGCTTAAATCTGGGACAGCTTTACAATGAGCAGTTCTTC. Translating gives CASSLNLGQLYNEQFF.

Remarks on this clone: Other DNA variants within this sample encode the same CDR3. This chain uses TRBV4-2 with TRBJ2-1; no reliable D call. This CDR3 spans 15 amino acids. Germline loops: CDR1 LGHNA, CDR2 YNFKEQ. Trimming pared 0 bases from V and 4 bases from J, leaving 10 bases between. The CDR3 is CASSQEPTQYNEQFF. The CDR3 DNA is TGTGCCAGCAGCCAAGAGCCCACTCAATACAATGAGCAGTTCTTC.

The chain couples TRBV27 to TRBJ2-5, with TRBD2 matching over 8 bases. Germline V CDR1 and CDR2: MNHEY, SMNVEV (reference sequence). After removal of 3 bases from V and 7 bases from J, the junction contained 4 bases not matched to a gene. The CDR3 covers 13 residues. DNA of the CDR3: TGTGCCAGCAGTTTCCTGCTAGCGGGGACCCAGTACTTC. Amino acids: CASSFLLAGTQYF.

V is TRBV11-2 and J is TRBJ2-5, with a possible D match to TRBD2 (6 bases). The CDR3 has 14 amino acids. CDR1 SGHAT and CDR2 FQNNGV come from the germline V gene. Trimming shortened V by 0 bases and J by 9 bases, and 14 bases separated the two germline ends. DNA for the CDR3: TGTGCCAGCAGCTTAGACGCCAGACTAGGCGCCCAGTACTTC. It specifies CASSLDARLGAQYF.